Reported below is one TCR beta chain. The germline V gene has CDR1 SNHLY and CDR2 FYNNEI. The V segment lost 8 bases and the J segment 7 bases; nucleotides outside the gene matches: 10. This CDR3 is 15 amino acids long. Libraries were prepared by immunoSEQ multiplex PCR; TCRdb keeps only in-frame clonotypes and omits some of them. The sample has roughly 51,000 clones, about nine tenths seen once; the top ten hold approximately 0.15%. This sample was taken from a study of T cell changes during pregnancy in multiple sclerosis. V usage is TRBV2 and J usage is TRBJ2-2, with 10 bases fitting TRBD1. Source: CD4+ T cells from peripheral blood mononuclear cells, taken after pregnancy. The sequence was obtained from a female donor in good health, enrolled as a control in a pregnancy study. The chain's CDR3 is CASGKGQGRIGELFF. DNA of the CDR3: TGTGCCAGCGGGAAGGGACAGGGGCGCATCGGGGAGCTGTTTTTT.